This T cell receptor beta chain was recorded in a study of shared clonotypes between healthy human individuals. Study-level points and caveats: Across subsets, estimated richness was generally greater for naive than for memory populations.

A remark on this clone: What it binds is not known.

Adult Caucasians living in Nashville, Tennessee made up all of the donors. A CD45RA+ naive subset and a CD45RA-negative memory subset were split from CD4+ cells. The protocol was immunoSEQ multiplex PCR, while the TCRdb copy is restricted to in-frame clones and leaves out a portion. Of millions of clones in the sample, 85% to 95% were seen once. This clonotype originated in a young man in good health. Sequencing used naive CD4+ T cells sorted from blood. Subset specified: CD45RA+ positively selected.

CDR3 DNA sequence: TGTGCCATCAGTGGGGGACAGGGGGCCTACGAGCAGTACTTC. This encodes CAISGGQGAYEQYF. V gene TRBV10-3 combines with J gene TRBJ2-7; 11 bases match TRBD1. In germline, CDR1 is ENHRY, CDR2 SYGVKD. This CDR3 has 14 amino acids. Trimming removed 4 bases from V and 2 bases from J; junction bases left unmatched: 1.